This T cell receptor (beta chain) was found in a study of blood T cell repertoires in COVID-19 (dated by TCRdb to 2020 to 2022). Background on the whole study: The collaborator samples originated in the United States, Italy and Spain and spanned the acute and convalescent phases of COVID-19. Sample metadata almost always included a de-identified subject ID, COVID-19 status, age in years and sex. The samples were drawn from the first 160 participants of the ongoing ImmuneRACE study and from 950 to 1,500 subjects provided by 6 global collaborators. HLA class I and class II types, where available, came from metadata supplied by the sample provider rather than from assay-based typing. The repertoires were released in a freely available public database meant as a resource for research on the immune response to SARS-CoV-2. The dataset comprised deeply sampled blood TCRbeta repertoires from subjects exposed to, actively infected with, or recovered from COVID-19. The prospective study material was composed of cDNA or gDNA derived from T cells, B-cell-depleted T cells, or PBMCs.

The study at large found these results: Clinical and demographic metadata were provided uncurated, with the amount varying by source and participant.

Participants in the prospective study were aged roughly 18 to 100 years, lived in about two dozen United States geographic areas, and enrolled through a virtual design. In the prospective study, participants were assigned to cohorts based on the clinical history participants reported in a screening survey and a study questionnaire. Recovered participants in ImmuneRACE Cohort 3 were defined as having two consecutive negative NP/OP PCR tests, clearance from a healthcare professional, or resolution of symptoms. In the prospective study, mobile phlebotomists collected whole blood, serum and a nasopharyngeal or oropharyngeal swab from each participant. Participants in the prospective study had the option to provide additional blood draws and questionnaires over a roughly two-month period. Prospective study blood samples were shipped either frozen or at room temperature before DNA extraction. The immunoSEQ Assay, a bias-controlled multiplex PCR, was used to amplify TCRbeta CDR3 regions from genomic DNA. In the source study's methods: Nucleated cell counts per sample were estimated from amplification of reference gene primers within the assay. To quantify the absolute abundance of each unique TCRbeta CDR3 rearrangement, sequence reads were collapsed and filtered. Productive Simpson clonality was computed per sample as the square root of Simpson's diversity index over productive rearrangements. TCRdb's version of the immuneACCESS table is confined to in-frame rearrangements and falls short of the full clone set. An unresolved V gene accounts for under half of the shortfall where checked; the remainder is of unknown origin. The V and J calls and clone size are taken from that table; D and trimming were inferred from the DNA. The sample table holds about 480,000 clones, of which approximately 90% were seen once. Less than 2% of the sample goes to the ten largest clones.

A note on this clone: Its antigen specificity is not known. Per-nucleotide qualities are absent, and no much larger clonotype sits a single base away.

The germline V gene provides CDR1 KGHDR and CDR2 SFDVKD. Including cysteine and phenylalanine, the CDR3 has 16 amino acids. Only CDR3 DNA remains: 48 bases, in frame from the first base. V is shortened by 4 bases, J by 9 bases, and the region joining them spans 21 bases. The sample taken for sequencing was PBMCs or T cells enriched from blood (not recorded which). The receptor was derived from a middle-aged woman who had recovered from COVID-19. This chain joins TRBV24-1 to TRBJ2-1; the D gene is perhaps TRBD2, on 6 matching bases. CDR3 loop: CATSDYPDYPLGEQFF. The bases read TGTGCCACCAGTGACTACCCGGACTACCCCCTGGGTGAGCAGTTCTTC.